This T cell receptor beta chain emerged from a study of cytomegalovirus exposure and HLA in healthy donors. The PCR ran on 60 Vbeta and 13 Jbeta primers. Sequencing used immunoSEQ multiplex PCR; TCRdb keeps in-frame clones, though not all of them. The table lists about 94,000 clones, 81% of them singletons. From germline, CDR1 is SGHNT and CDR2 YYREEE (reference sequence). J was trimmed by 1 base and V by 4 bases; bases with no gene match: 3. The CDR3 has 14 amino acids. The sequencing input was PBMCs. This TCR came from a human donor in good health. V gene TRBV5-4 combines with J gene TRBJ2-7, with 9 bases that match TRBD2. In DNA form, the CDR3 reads TGTGCCAGCAGCGCCCTAGCGGGATCCTACGAGCAGTACTTC. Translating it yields CASSALAGSYEQYF.